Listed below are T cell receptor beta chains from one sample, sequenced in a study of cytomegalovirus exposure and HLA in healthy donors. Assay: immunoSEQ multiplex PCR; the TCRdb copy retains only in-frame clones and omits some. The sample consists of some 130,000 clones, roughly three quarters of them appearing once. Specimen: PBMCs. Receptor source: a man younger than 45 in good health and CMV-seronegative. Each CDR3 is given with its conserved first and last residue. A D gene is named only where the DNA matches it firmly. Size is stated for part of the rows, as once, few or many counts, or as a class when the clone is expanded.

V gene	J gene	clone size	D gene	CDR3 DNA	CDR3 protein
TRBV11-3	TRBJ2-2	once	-	TGTGCCAGCAGCTCCGGCGGGGCCAACACCGGGGAGCTGTTTTTT	CASSSGGANTGELFF
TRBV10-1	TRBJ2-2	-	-	TGCGCCAGCCATGGGGCGGTGACTGCCGGGGAGCTGTTTTTT	CASHGAVTAGELFF
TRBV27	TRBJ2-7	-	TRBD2	TGTGCCAGCAGTTTTCGGACTAGCGGGAATTACGAGCAGTACTTC	CASSFRTSGNYEQYF
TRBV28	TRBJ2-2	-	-	TGTGCCAGCAGTTTAGCCAGACAAGCGAACACCGGGGAGCTGTTTTTT	CASSLARQANTGELFF
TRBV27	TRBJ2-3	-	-	TGTGCCAGCAGTTCCCTCCTGACTAGTAGCACAGATACGCAGTATTTT	CASSSLLTSSTDTQYF
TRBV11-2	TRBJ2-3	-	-	TGTGCCAGCAGCTTAGCTGGAGGGCCCGCAGATACGCAGTATTTT	CASSLAGGPADTQYF
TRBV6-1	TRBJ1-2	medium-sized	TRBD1	TGTGCCAGCAGAGAGACAGGGTTTGGCTACACCTTC	CASRETGFGYTF
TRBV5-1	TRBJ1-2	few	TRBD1	TGCGCCAGCAGCTTGGCAGGTTACGGGACAGGGACTAACTATGGCTACACCTTC	CASSLAGYGTGTNYGYTF
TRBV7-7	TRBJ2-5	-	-	TGTGCTAGCAGCTTCGGACAAGATCAAGAGACCCAGTACTTC	CASSFGQDQETQYF
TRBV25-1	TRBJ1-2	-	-	TGTGCCAGCAGTGACCACCCGGTTAACTATGGCTACACCTTC	CASSDHPVNYGYTF
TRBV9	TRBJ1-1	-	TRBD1	TGTGCCAGCAGGATTGCCCCGGGACAGCTGAACACTGAAGCTTTCTTT	CASRIAPGQLNTEAFF
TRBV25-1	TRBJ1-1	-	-	TGTGCCAGCACTGAGTTTCAGGGGATGAACACTGAAGCTTTCTTT	CASTEFQGMNTEAFF
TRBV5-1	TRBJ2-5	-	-	TGCGCCAGCAGCTTGGGTGGAGGAGAGACCCAGTACTTC	CASSLGGGETQYF
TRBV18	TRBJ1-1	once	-	TGTGCCAGCTCATCCGATTCAGGGCCTGAAGCTTTCTTT	CASSSDSGPEAFF
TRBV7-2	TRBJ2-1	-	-	TGTGCCAGCAGCTTATACGCGGCGAGAGGCGGCTACAATGAGCAGTTCTTC	CASSLYAARGGYNEQFF
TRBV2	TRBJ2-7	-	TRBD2	TGTGCCAGCCGGGGGGTCCACGAGCAGTACTTC	CASRGVHEQYF
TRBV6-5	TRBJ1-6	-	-	TGTGCCAGCAGTTACTCGAACAGGGAAGGCTCACCCCTCCACTTT	CASSYSNREGSPLHF
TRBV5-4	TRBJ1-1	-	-	TGTGCCACCTCTTTCGGGACGGGGGAGCATGAAGCTTTCTTT	CATSFGTGEHEAFF
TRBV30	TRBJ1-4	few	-	TGTGCCTGGAGTGTAAATATCGATGAAAAACTGTTTTTT	CAWSVNIDEKLFF
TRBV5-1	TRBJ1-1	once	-	TGCGCCAGCAGCGCCACAGGGAGCACTGAAGCTTTCTTT	CASSATGSTEAFF
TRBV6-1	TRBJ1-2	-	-	TGTGCCAGCAATCTGGGCGGGAACAACTATGGCTACACCTTC	CASNLGGNNYGYTF
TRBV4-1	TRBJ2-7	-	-	TGCGCCAGCAGCCGGCGGGACTCGACGGGTGAGCAGTACTTC	CASSRRDSTGEQYF
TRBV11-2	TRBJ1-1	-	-	TGTGCCAGCAGCTCCCCGTTGTTAAGGGGCTTGATGAACACTGAAGCTTTCTTT	CASSSPLLRGLMNTEAFF
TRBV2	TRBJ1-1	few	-	TGTGCCAGCACCTGGGACACCAACACTGAAGCTTTCTTT	CASTWDTNTEAFF
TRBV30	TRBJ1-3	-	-	TGTGCCTGGAGTGTAGGGACAAGGAATGGAAACACCATATATTTT	CAWSVGTRNGNTIYF
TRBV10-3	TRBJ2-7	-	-	TGTGCCATCAGTGAGCTGGGGGGTACCTACGAGCAGTACTTC	CAISELGGTYEQYF
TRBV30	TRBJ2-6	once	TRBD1	TGTGCCTGGATCTTGGGACAGGGAGGCTCTGGGGCCAACGTCCTGACTTTC	CAWILGQGGSGANVLTF
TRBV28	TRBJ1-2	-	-	TGTGCCAGCAGTTCAGGGAACTATGGCTACACCTTC	CASSSGNYGYTF
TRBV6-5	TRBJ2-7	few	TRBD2	TGTGCCAGCAGGGGGTTGAGCGGGAAGTACGAGCAGTACTTC	CASRGLSGKYEQYF
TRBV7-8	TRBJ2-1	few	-	TGTGCCAGCAGCCCCAGCGGGTGGGGGAATGAGCAGTTCTTC	CASSPSGWGNEQFF
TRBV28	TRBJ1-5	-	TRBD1	TGTGCCAGCAGTTGGGGGGACAGGATTAGCAATCAGCCCCAGCATTTT	CASSWGDRISNQPQHF
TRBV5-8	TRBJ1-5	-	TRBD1	TGTGCCAGCAGCCCGCGGACAGGGAATCAGCCCCAGCATTTT	CASSPRTGNQPQHF
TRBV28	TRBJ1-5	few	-	TGTGCCAGCAGTTTCAGTGGGGCGCGTAATCAGCCCCAGCATTTT	CASSFSGARNQPQHF
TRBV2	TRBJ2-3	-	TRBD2	TGTGCCAGCAGTGAAGGACTAGCGGGAGTAGATACGCAGTATTTT	CASSEGLAGVDTQYF
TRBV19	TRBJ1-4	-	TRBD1	TGTGCCAGTAGTCCCGGGACAGCTAATGAAAAACTGTTTTTT	CASSPGTANEKLFF
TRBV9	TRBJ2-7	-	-	TGTGCCAGCAGCGTAGGAGTTGGCGGGAACACCTACGAGCAGTACTTC	CASSVGVGGNTYEQYF
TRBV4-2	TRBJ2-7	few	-	TGTGCCAGCAGCCAACCGCGGAACCCTACCTACGAGCAGTACTTC	CASSQPRNPTYEQYF
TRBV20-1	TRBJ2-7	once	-	TGCGCGGGGCCCATCTCCTACGAGCAGTACTTC	CAGPISYEQYF
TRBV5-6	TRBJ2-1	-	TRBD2	TGTGCCAGCAGCTTGCGGGGACTAGCGGGATTGAGTGAGCAGTTCTTC	CASSLRGLAGLSEQFF
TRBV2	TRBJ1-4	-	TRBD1	TGTGCCAGCAGAGACAGGGGGGGTAATGAAAAACTGTTTTTT	CASRDRGGNEKLFF
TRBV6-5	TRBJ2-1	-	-	TGTGCCAGCAGTACTCCAGCTGGCGGAAATGAGCAGTTCTTC	CASSTPAGGNEQFF
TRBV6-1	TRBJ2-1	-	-	TGTGCCAGCAGTGAATCGGTAGCGGCCTACAATGAGCAGTTCTTC	CASSESVAAYNEQFF
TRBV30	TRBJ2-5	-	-	TGTGCTGTGGCACAGGCGTTGCGGGAGACCCAGTACTTC	CAVAQALRETQYF
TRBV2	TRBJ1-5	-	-	TGTGCCAGCAGTGTGGGGGCGCAGCCCCAGCATTTT	CASSVGAQPQHF
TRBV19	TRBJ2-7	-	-	TGTGCCAGTAGTTGGAGTAGTTCCTACGAGCAGTACTTC	CASSWSSSYEQYF
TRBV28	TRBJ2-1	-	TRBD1	TGTGCCAGCACCACCGGGACAGGGTCAAAGCAGTTCTTC	CASTTGTGSKQFF
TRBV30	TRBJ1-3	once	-	TGTGCCTGGAGCCCCGACGCGGCAGGAAACACCATATATTTT	CAWSPDAAGNTIYF
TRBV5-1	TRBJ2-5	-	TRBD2	TGCGCCAGCAGCTTGAGCGGGAGGGTGGGAGAGACCCAGTACTTC	CASSLSGRVGETQYF
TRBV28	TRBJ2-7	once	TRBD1	TGTGCCAGCAGGACGCGGGACAGGCAGTACGAGCAGTACTTC	CASRTRDRQYEQYF
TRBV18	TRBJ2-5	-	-	TGTGCCAGCTCACCACCTTCGGGCCAAGAGACCCAGTACTTC	CASSPPSGQETQYF
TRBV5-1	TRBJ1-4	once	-	TGCGCCAGCAGCTTGGCCGGCAGGGGTGGTGAAAAACTGTTTTTT	CASSLAGRGGEKLFF
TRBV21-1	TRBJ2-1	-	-	TGTGCCAGCAGCAAAAGGTCTGGATTAGCGGGAGGCCAGGACAATGAGCAGTTCTTC	CASSKRSGLAGGQDNEQFF
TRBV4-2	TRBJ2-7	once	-	TGTGCCAGCAGCCCACAAGGGGAGGTGGACGAGCAGTACTTC	CASSPQGEVDEQYF
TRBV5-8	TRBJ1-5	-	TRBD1	TGTGCCAGCAGCTTTACCGGGACAGGAGGACAGCCCCAGCATTTT	CASSFTGTGGQPQHF
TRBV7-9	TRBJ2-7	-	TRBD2	TGTGCCAGCAGCTACGGACTAGCGGGAGGGGGAGAGCAGTACTTC	CASSYGLAGGGEQYF
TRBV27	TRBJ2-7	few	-	TGTGCCACCTATGGGAGCTCCTACGAGCAGTACTTC	CATYGSSYEQYF
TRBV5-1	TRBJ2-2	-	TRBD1	TGCGCCAGCAGCTTCGCCCAGACAGGGGGAGCGAACACCGGGGAGCTGTTTTTT	CASSFAQTGGANTGELFF